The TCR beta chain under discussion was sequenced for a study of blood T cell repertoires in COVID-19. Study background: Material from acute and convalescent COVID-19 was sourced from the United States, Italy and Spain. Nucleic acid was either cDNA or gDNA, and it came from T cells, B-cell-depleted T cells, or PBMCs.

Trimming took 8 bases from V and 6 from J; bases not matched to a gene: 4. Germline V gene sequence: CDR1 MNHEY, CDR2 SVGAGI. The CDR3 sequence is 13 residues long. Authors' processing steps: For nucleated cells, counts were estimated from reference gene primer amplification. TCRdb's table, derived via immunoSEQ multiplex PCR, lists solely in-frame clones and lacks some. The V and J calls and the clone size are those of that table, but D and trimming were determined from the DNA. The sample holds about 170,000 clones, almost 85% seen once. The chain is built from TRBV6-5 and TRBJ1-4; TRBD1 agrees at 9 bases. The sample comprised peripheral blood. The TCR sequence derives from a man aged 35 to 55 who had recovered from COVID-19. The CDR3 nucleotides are TGTGCCAGCTCGGACAGGGGATATGAAAAACTGTTTTTT. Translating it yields CASSDRGYEKLFF.